This TCR beta chain is from a study of blood T cells in healthy people across ages (dated by TCRdb to about 2015). As for the study more broadly: In model experiments, template switching captured about one uniquely barcoded TCR beta cDNA molecule for every two T cells. To track age-related changes in TCR beta repertoire diversity, the study relied on deep sequencing normalized with unique cDNA molecular identifiers. For two donors (one aged 18 to 30 and one aged 80 or older), the study analyzed two additional independent replicas of 1 million unique cDNA reads from the same blood draw. The donors were split into four age groups: young (average 16 years), middle-aged (more than 35), aged (approximately 59) and long-lived (approximately 80). To avoid experimental bias, donors of different ages were distributed randomly across sequencing lanes.

Results the study describes overall, beyond this receptor: Because profiling used bulk unsorted PBMCs, naive and antigen-experienced compartments could not be compared conclusively. As age increased, observed TCR beta diversity per million T cells dropped in a roughly linear way, and a significant reduction was already evident by age around 41. The percentage of naive T cells measured by flow cytometry correlated strongly with observed TCR beta diversity. Compared with the aged group, more naive CD4+ T cells, fewer expanded clones and increased TCR diversity were shown by the long-lived group, suggesting age selection. Estimates of total diversity based on one million sequenced T cells were regarded as lower bounds and as underestimates. The CMV infection status of donors was not known, potentially confounding age-related changes in expanded clonotypes.

Library prep was done by 5' RACE. Sequencing relied on an Illumina HiSeq 2500. A second 7 to 11 cycle PCR used a sample-barcoded 5' primer and a J-beta primer mix. Each TCR beta cDNA molecule received a unique molecular identifier from a template-switch 5' adaptor carrying 12 random nucleotides. Each sample yielded at least 2.5 million CDR3-containing paired-end reads. First-strand cDNA was synthesized from all RNA with the Mint cDNA synthesis kit, primed by a TRBC-specific oligonucleotide. Following uracil-DNA glycosylase treatment, all cDNA underwent a first 18-cycle PCR with the universal primers M1SS and BC2_uni_R. The authors' analysis ran thus. For normalization, 1 million high-quality reads were randomly selected from each sample, with every read carrying a distinct molecular identifier. Reads sharing molecular identifiers were discarded rather than binned into consensus sequences. MiTCR, set to a Q25 quality threshold and the strictest error-elimination algorithm, was used for CDR3 identification, clonotype clustering and error correction. A nonparametric unseen species model with Euler transformation was used to estimate a lower bound on total TCR beta diversity. Using fastp trimming at Q25 and MiXCR clonotype assembly, TCRdb reanalyzed the public sequencing data and kept in-frame beta chains. Duplicate CDR3 protein sequences are folded into a single record with the most common DNA and genes. The V and J calls here are based on TCRdb, not the publication. This sample comprises about 640,000 distinct CDR3 sequences, 58% of them detected only once. The leading ten clones occupy around 37% of the sample.

Donors were a few dozen systemically healthy Caucasian individuals from Russia aged 6 to 90 years. Each donor gave ten milliliters of peripheral blood, collected into EDTA-treated Vacutainer tubes. PBMCs were isolated by Ficoll-Paque density-gradient centrifugation, with at least 6 million obtained per sample. Total RNA, at least 6 micrograms per sample, was extracted from PBMCs with Trizol reagent. The percentages of naive CD45RAhigh/CD27high T cells were determined by flow cytometry on a PBMC aliquot from every donor. This clonotype showed up just a few times. Its antigen remains undetermined. Qualities for individual bases were not recorded, and no much larger clone is one base off. The sequencing input was blood. The source of this sequence is a man in his sixties in good health.

This receptor carries the CDR3 CSVGVAGGQETQYF. The bases read TGCAGCGTTGGGGTAGCGGGGGGCCAAGAGACCCAGTACTTC. Recombination linked TRBV29-1 to TRBJ2-5, with 10 bases aligning to TRBD2. Based on the germline V gene, the CDR1 and CDR2 sequences are SQVTM and ANQGSEA. Clipping removes 4 bases from V and 1 base from J, with 3 as the unmatched junction base count. From its cysteine to its phenylalanine, the CDR3 spans 14 amino acids. CDR3 DNA is the only sequence kept; it has 42 bases, read in frame from the first base.